This TCR beta chain was retrieved from a study of cytomegalovirus exposure and HLA in healthy donors. Whole-study context: The roughly 130 validation repertoires used the same platform as the 650 to 850 first-cohort repertoires (as reported by a later analysis). Notes on the study in general: Generally TCR sequences proved uncommon, though certain public TCRs appeared in numerous donors. According to a later analysis, TCR clusters from the first cohort tended to co-occur in the 100 to 150 validation repertoires.

Notes on this clone: Its target is not known.

The donors were part of the approximately 120-subject validation cohort, which stood apart from the approximately 670-subject first cohort. Germline CDR1 MNHNS, CDR2 SASEGT. This CDR3 contains 16 residues. Deletions cut 2 bases from V and 4 bases from J, with 15 bases between. Sequenced by immunoSEQ multiplex PCR; TCRdb stores in-frame clones only, minus some. The sample includes over 250,000 clones, around 90% seen only once; the top ten take 1.2%. The receptor comes from a woman aged 25 to 45 in good health and CMV-seropositive. The sequenced material came from PBMCs. This chain links TRBV6-1 with TRBJ2-1; D may correspond to TRBD1 or TRBD2 (6 bases each). The CDR3 region is CASSEMGAGKYNEQFF. Here the CDR3 DNA reads TGTGCCAGCAGTGAAATGGGGGCGGGGAAATACAATGAGCAGTTCTTC.